Given below is one T cell receptor (beta chain) in context. Its antigen is currently unknown. This sample was included in a study of circulating CD8 cells and anti-PD-1 response in melanoma. Broader study findings: Under 7% of TRB clonotypes were shared between subsets at M1. No tumor material was available, so peptide assays assessed reactivity.

TCR libraries were prepared from approximately 15 ng of total RNA with the QIAseq Immune Repertoire TCR panel. A single record per CDR3 protein comes from TCRdb applying MiXCR to the reads. The table includes approximately 260 distinct CDR3 sequences, approximately 15% detected once. Live CD3+CD8+TCRalphabeta+ cells were sorted into four subsets by PD-1 and/or TIGIT. The receptor comes from a human donor with melanoma. Sequencing was performed on CD8+ T cells from PBMCs, taken at baseline or after one month of anti-PD-1 therapy (not recorded which).

The CDR3 loop is CASRPDGEANYGYTF. CDR3 nucleotides: TGTGCCAGCAGGCCCGACGGGGAAGCTAACTATGGCTACACCTTC. V and J are TRBV28 and TRBJ1-2; D gene uncertain. With 6 bases removed from V and 0 bases from J, the gap between germline ends came to 14 bases. The CDR3 consists of 15 residues. CDR1 and CDR2 (germline): MDHEN, SYDVKM.